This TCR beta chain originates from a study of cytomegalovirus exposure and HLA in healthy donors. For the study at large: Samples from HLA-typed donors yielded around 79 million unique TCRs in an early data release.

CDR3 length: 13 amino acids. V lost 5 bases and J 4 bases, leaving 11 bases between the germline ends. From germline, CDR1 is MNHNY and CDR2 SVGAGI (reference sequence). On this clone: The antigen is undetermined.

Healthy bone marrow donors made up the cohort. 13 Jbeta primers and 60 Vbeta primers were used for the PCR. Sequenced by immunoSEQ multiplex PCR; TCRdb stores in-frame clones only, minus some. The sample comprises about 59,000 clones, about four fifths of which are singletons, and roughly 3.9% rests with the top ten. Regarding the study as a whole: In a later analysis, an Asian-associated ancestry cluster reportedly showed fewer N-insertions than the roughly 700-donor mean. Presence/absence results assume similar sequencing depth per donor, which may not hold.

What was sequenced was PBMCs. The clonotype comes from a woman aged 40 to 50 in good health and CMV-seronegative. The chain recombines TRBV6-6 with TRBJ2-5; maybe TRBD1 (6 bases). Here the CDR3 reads CASSQGWGETQYF. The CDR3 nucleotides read TGTGCCAGCAGTCAGGGGTGGGGAGAGACCCAGTACTTC.